The 23 T cell receptor beta chains in this list originate from one sample, sequenced in a study of blood T cell repertoires in COVID-19. Clones were read by immunoSEQ multiplex PCR, and TCRdb kept only the in-frame ones, dropping some. The sample shows about 64,000 clones, 65% to 90% of them seen only once. What was sequenced was peripheral blood. The origin of the receptors is a man aged 45-60 years with active COVID-19.

V and J are TRBV18 and TRBJ2-1, with 9 bases that match TRBD1. The germline V gene has CDR1 KGHSH and CDR2 LQKENI. This CDR3 is built from 14 residues. V shed 3 bases and J 9 bases; nucleotides not matched to a gene: 6. The DNA of the CDR3 is TGTGCCAGCTCACCGGGACAGGGTCAGGGTGAGCAGTTCTTC. It yields the protein CASSPGQGQGEQFF.

This CDR3 reads CASSGASETQYF. The CDR3 nucleotides are TGTGCCAGCAGTGGGGCCTCGGAGACCCAGTACTTC. The rearrangement joins TRBV2 to TRBJ2-5; D gene uncertain. This CDR3 is 12 amino acids long. V lost 4 bases and J 5 bases, leaving 8 bases between the germline ends. Germline lookup yields CDR1 SNHLY and CDR2 FYNNEI.

This clone was observed a single time. The V gene is TRBV3-1 (or the pseudogene TRBV3-2), the J gene TRBJ2-5, with TRBD1 matching over 9 bases. This CDR3 has 16 amino acids. Germline CDR1 LGHDT, CDR2 YNNKEL (reference sequence). After removal of 1 base from V and 4 bases from J, the junction contained 7 bases not matched to a gene. CDR3 sequence reads: CASSQVWDRVAETQYF. For the CDR3, the DNA is TGTGCCAGCAGCCAAGTCTGGGACAGGGTGGCAGAGACCCAGTACTTC.

The chain has TRBV6-5 and TRBJ1-6; perhaps TRBD1 as D (6 bases). The CDR3 covers 14 residues. Germline V CDR1 and CDR2: MNHEY, SVGAGI. Trimming removed 7 bases from V and 7 bases from J, with 14 bases in between. CDR3 in amino acids: CASNTGMGNSPLHF. The DNA of the CDR3 is TGTGCCAGCAATACAGGGATGGGAAATTCACCCCTCCACTTT.

The rearrangement uses TRBV4-1 and TRBJ2-7, with 7 bases identical to TRBD1. V lost 4 bases to trimming and J lost 5 bases; unmatched junction nucleotides: 8. The CDR3 consists of 14 residues. Germline V CDR1 and CDR2: MGHRA, YSYEKL. CDR3 nucleotide sequence: TGCGCCAGCAGCCCGTTCGGCAGGGGGAACGAGCAGTACTTC. The encoded protein is CASSPFGRGNEQYF.

The chain is built from TRBV7-3 and TRBJ2-1; TRBD1 matches at 9 bases. Germline-derived CDR1 and CDR2 are SGHTA and FQGTGA. The CDR3 length is 15 residues. V was pared by 5 bases and J by 6 bases, with 8 bases of the junction left unmatched. CDR3 in DNA: TGTGCCAGCAGCCCGGGGACAGGGTCAGGCAATGAGCAGTTCTTC. Translation gives CASSPGTGSGNEQFF. The full variable domain, with the rest looked up from reference TRBV7-3 and TRBJ2-1, is GAGVSQTPSNKVTEKGKYVELRCDPISGHTALYWYRQSLGQGPEFLIYFQGTGAADDSGLPNDRFFAVRPEGSVSTLKIQRTERGDSAVYLCASSPGTGSGNEQFFGPGTRLTVL.

This clone has a single count. This chain connects TRBV18 to TRBJ2-5; the D is unclear. Germline V CDR1 and CDR2: KGHSH, LQKENI. The CDR3 has 15 amino acids. Deletions cut 0 bases from V and 4 bases from J, with 12 bases between. CDR3 protein: CASSPPSRRAETQYF. CDR3 nucleotides: TGTGCCAGCTCACCACCGAGCAGGCGAGCAGAGACCCAGTACTTC.

The chain has TRBV5-1 and TRBJ2-7, with TRBD1 as a possible D gene (6 bases). CDR1 SGHRS and CDR2 YFSETQ come from the germline V gene. The CDR3 sequence is 14 residues long. Trimming stripped 4 bases from V and 2 bases from J, with 13 bases between. The CDR3 is CASSLRGQPYEQYF. CDR3 DNA sequence: TGCGCCAGCAGCCTGAGGGGACAACCCTACGAGCAGTACTTC.

This clone has a single count. The rearrangement links TRBV7-8 to TRBJ1-3, with 12 bases that match TRBD1. Germline V gene sequence: CDR1 SGHVS, CDR2 FQNEAQ. The CDR3 loop spans 19 amino acids. V gave up 4 bases and J gave up 1 base; unmatched junction bases: 11. The CDR3 nucleotides are TGTGCCAGCAGCTCGGGACAGGGGGCTGTACCACGGTCTGGAAACACCATATATTTT. It codes for CASSSGQGAVPRSGNTIYF.

The CDR3 DNA follows: TGTGCCAGCAGCTCCGTGGACAGGCCGAGCTCCGAGCAGTACTTC. This sequence encodes CASSSVDRPSSEQYF. V is TRBV7-2 and J is TRBJ2-7; TRBD1 agrees at 7 bases. This CDR3 has 15 residues. Germline V lookup: CDR1 SGHTA, CDR2 FQGNSA. V shed 4 bases, J shed 6 bases, and the junction held 12 bases outside the gene matches.

This clone was observed a single time. The chain combines TRBV9 with TRBJ2-2; D not certain. The CDR3 length is 14 residues. Trimming took off 4 bases at V and 4 bases at J, with 11 bases between the two ends. Germline-derived CDR1 and CDR2 are SGDLS and YYNGEE. DNA of the CDR3: TGTGCCAGCAGCCCCTCTTCTTTCACCGGGGAGCTGTTTTTT. Translated: CASSPSSFTGELFF.

The chain couples TRBV20-1 to TRBJ2-3; D unresolved. The V and J ends lost 7 bases and 1 base respectively, with 6 bases between them. Per germline, CDR1 DFQATT and CDR2 SNEGSKA (reference sequence). The CDR3 runs 11 residues. For the CDR3, the DNA is TGCAGTGTGCAGGGCACAGATACGCAGTATTTT. This codes for CSVQGTDTQYF.

The genes are TRBV5-1 and TRBJ2-3, with 8 nucleotides matching TRBD1. The junction had 8 bases not matched to a gene; V was cut back by 4 bases and J by 1 base. From germline, CDR1 is SGHRS and CDR2 YFSETQ. The CDR3 has 16 amino acids. The CDR3 here is CASSPRGTGGTDTQYF. CDR3 in DNA: TGCGCCAGCAGCCCCCGGGGGACAGGTGGCACAGATACGCAGTATTTT.

This chain uses TRBV13 with TRBJ2-3; 8 positions agree with TRBD2. With 9 bases clipped from V and 2 bases from J, the junction kept 7 bases outside the gene matches. The germline V gene encodes CDR1 PRHDT and CDR2 FYEKMQ (reference sequence). The CDR3 has 14 amino acids. Here the CDR3 DNA reads TGTGCCAGTCTTCGGCGGGGGGCCACAGATACGCAGTATTTT. Amino acids: CASLRRGATDTQYF.

The chain is built from TRBV12-3 or TRBV12-4 and TRBJ1-5; D gene uncertain. V dropped 3 bases and J dropped 7 bases, with 10 bases sitting between them. CDR3 length equals 13 residues. In DNA form, the CDR3 reads TGTGCCAGCAGTTTCGAGGCTGGGCAGCCCCAGCATTTT. Translated, it gives CASSFEAGQPQHF.

The chain links TRBV9 to TRBJ2-5, with D perhaps TRBD2 (5 bases). Trimming shortened V by 4 bases and J by 5 bases, and 21 bases separated the two germline ends. The V gene's germline CDR1 is SGDLS and CDR2 YYNGEE. This CDR3 is built from 16 residues. CDR3 in DNA: TGTGCCAGCAGCTCCCGGGGAGCCATCCGCCGTGAGACCCAGTACTTC. Translating it yields CASSSRGAIRRETQYF. Full variable domain (remainder filled in from reference TRBV9 and TRBJ2-5): DSGVTQTPKHLITATGQRVTLRCSPRSGDLSVYWYQQSLDQGLQFLIQYYNGEERAKGNILERFSAQQFPDLHSELNLSSLELGDSALYFCASSSRGAIRRETQYFGPGTRLLVL.

This chain joins TRBV6-5 and TRBJ2-2; 7 bases align to TRBD2. CDR1 and CDR2 (germline): MNHEY, SVGAGI. CDR3 length equals 15 residues. V dropped 5 bases and J dropped 9; count of bases not matched to a gene: 12. The DNA for the CDR3 is TGTGCCAGCAGTAACGGACTAGTGGGTCCCCGGGAGCTGTTTTTT. It translates to CASSNGLVGPRELFF.

The chain recombines TRBV6-1 with TRBJ2-2; D is possibly TRBD2 (6 bases). Germline CDR1 reads MNHNS; CDR2 reads SASEGT. Between the trimmed V and J ends, which lost 1 base and 5 bases, there was a span of 11 bases. The CDR3 sequence is 15 residues long. This CDR3 reads CASSEDEGRTGELFF. CDR3 sequence (DNA): TGTGCCAGCAGTGAAGACGAAGGGAGGACCGGGGAGCTGTTTTTT.

V gene TRBV29-1 combines with J gene TRBJ2-1, with 8 positions matching TRBD2. The CDR3 sequence is 16 residues long. Germline assignment: CDR1 SQVTM and CDR2 ANQGSEA. Trimming cost V 5 bases and J 0 bases; bases outside gene matches: 9. CDR3: CSVQTSGRSSYNEQFF. Written as DNA, the CDR3 is TGCAGCGTTCAAACTAGCGGAAGGAGCTCCTACAATGAGCAGTTCTTC.

The rearrangement links TRBV7-2 to TRBJ1-5; D is possibly TRBD1 (6 bases). This CDR3 contains 15 residues. Germline V CDR1 and CDR2: SGHTA, FQGNSA. The V end was cut by 4 bases, the J end by 2 bases, with 12 bases between. The CDR3 coding sequence is TGTGCCAGCAGCTCCATGACAGGTGGCAATCAGCCCCAGCATTTT. This translates into CASSSMTGGNQPQHF.

This clone showed up just once. The V call is TRBV6-5, the J call TRBJ1-6; D remains ambiguous. CDR3 length equals 13 residues. The germline V gene encodes CDR1 MNHEY and CDR2 SVGAGI. The V end lost 6 bases, the J end lost 0 bases, and 3 bases lay between the germline ends. The CDR3 DNA reads as TGTGCCAGCAGGCGCTCCTATAATTCACCCCTCCACTTT. Amino acids: CASRRSYNSPLHF.

The chain has TRBV7-2 and TRBJ1-3; 7 positions agree with TRBD1. V shed 5 bases and J 2 bases; nucleotides not matched to a gene: 3. This CDR3 is built from 14 residues. CDR1 is SGHTA and CDR2 is FQGNSA in the germline V gene. The CDR3 DNA follows: TGTGCCAGCAGCAAGACAGGGCCTGGAAACACCATATATTTT. Encoded protein: CASSKTGPGNTIYF.

This clone showed up just once. The chain joins TRBV24-1 to TRBJ2-1; the D is unclear. The CDR3 spans 12 residues. The V end lost 3 bases, the J end lost 10 bases, and 9 bases lay between the germline ends. The V gene's germline CDR1 is KGHDR and CDR2 SFDVKD. The CDR3 coding sequence is TGTGCCACCAGTGATGAGACAAGGGAGCAGTTCTTC. As protein: CATSDETREQFF.